This T cell receptor beta chain was retrieved from a study of cytomegalovirus exposure and HLA in healthy donors. Broader study findings: Analysis was carried out at a later point, and it linked a missense DCLRE1C variant to TCR beta V- and J-gene trimming.

CDR1 is MGHRA and CDR2 is YSYEKL in the germline V gene. The ends were cut back, 0 bases at V and 3 bases at J, with 15 bases in the middle. The CDR3 extends over 16 amino acids. PCR involved 60 Vbeta and 13 Jbeta primers. Repertoires were generated with immunoSEQ multiplex PCR, while TCRdb's copy carries only in-frame clones and drops some. The sample records about 100,000 clones, around 74% being singletons. This clone was found a few times. Antigen: not known. The V call is TRBV4-1, the J call TRBJ2-7; a weak D match, TRBD2 (6 bases). The sequencing input was PBMCs. This TCR was recovered from a man in his forties in good health and CMV-seropositive. The CDR3 nucleotides are TGCGCCAGCAGCCAAGAGGGGGGACTGACGGTCTACGAGCAGTACTTC. It translates to CASSQEGGLTVYEQYF.